This TCR beta chain was obtained from a study of prognosis after radiotherapy for stage I lung cancer. Overall study: It was SBRT that served as radiotherapy, in 3 to 5 fractions with a biologically effective dose of at least 100 Gy. Distant metastases arose in several patients, median approximately 7 months post-radiotherapy; roughly 15 had no significant progression.

This clonotype has at least ten counts. Assessment by CT and PET/CT found all patients node-negative, and none had prior chemotherapy, radiotherapy or other malignancies. Blood was drawn (approximately 5.8 milliliters of peripheral blood) at each of two time points. CDR1 and CDR2 from the germline V gene are LNHNV and YYDKDF (reference sequence). V was pared by 2 bases and J by 3 bases, with 1 base of the junction left unmatched. The CDR3 spans 14 residues. Two rounds of multiplex PCR amplified TCR beta CDR3 from genomic DNA. First-round PCR, the initial amplification, used primers specific to each TRBV and TRBJ gene. Each CDR3 protein gets one entry after TCRdb re-called the multiplex PCR reads with MiXCR. The sample holds about 31,000 distinct CDR3 sequences, 32% seen once.

The gene calls are TRBV15 and TRBJ2-7, with 10 nucleotides matching TRBD1. The receptor was isolated from a donor aged 50 or older with non-small cell lung cancer. Here the sequenced sample was PBMCs, taken before or after stereotactic body radiation therapy (not recorded which). The CDR3: CATSRRDRGYEQYF. CDR3 nucleotide sequence: TGTGCCACCAGCAGACGGGACAGGGGCTACGAGCAGTACTTC.